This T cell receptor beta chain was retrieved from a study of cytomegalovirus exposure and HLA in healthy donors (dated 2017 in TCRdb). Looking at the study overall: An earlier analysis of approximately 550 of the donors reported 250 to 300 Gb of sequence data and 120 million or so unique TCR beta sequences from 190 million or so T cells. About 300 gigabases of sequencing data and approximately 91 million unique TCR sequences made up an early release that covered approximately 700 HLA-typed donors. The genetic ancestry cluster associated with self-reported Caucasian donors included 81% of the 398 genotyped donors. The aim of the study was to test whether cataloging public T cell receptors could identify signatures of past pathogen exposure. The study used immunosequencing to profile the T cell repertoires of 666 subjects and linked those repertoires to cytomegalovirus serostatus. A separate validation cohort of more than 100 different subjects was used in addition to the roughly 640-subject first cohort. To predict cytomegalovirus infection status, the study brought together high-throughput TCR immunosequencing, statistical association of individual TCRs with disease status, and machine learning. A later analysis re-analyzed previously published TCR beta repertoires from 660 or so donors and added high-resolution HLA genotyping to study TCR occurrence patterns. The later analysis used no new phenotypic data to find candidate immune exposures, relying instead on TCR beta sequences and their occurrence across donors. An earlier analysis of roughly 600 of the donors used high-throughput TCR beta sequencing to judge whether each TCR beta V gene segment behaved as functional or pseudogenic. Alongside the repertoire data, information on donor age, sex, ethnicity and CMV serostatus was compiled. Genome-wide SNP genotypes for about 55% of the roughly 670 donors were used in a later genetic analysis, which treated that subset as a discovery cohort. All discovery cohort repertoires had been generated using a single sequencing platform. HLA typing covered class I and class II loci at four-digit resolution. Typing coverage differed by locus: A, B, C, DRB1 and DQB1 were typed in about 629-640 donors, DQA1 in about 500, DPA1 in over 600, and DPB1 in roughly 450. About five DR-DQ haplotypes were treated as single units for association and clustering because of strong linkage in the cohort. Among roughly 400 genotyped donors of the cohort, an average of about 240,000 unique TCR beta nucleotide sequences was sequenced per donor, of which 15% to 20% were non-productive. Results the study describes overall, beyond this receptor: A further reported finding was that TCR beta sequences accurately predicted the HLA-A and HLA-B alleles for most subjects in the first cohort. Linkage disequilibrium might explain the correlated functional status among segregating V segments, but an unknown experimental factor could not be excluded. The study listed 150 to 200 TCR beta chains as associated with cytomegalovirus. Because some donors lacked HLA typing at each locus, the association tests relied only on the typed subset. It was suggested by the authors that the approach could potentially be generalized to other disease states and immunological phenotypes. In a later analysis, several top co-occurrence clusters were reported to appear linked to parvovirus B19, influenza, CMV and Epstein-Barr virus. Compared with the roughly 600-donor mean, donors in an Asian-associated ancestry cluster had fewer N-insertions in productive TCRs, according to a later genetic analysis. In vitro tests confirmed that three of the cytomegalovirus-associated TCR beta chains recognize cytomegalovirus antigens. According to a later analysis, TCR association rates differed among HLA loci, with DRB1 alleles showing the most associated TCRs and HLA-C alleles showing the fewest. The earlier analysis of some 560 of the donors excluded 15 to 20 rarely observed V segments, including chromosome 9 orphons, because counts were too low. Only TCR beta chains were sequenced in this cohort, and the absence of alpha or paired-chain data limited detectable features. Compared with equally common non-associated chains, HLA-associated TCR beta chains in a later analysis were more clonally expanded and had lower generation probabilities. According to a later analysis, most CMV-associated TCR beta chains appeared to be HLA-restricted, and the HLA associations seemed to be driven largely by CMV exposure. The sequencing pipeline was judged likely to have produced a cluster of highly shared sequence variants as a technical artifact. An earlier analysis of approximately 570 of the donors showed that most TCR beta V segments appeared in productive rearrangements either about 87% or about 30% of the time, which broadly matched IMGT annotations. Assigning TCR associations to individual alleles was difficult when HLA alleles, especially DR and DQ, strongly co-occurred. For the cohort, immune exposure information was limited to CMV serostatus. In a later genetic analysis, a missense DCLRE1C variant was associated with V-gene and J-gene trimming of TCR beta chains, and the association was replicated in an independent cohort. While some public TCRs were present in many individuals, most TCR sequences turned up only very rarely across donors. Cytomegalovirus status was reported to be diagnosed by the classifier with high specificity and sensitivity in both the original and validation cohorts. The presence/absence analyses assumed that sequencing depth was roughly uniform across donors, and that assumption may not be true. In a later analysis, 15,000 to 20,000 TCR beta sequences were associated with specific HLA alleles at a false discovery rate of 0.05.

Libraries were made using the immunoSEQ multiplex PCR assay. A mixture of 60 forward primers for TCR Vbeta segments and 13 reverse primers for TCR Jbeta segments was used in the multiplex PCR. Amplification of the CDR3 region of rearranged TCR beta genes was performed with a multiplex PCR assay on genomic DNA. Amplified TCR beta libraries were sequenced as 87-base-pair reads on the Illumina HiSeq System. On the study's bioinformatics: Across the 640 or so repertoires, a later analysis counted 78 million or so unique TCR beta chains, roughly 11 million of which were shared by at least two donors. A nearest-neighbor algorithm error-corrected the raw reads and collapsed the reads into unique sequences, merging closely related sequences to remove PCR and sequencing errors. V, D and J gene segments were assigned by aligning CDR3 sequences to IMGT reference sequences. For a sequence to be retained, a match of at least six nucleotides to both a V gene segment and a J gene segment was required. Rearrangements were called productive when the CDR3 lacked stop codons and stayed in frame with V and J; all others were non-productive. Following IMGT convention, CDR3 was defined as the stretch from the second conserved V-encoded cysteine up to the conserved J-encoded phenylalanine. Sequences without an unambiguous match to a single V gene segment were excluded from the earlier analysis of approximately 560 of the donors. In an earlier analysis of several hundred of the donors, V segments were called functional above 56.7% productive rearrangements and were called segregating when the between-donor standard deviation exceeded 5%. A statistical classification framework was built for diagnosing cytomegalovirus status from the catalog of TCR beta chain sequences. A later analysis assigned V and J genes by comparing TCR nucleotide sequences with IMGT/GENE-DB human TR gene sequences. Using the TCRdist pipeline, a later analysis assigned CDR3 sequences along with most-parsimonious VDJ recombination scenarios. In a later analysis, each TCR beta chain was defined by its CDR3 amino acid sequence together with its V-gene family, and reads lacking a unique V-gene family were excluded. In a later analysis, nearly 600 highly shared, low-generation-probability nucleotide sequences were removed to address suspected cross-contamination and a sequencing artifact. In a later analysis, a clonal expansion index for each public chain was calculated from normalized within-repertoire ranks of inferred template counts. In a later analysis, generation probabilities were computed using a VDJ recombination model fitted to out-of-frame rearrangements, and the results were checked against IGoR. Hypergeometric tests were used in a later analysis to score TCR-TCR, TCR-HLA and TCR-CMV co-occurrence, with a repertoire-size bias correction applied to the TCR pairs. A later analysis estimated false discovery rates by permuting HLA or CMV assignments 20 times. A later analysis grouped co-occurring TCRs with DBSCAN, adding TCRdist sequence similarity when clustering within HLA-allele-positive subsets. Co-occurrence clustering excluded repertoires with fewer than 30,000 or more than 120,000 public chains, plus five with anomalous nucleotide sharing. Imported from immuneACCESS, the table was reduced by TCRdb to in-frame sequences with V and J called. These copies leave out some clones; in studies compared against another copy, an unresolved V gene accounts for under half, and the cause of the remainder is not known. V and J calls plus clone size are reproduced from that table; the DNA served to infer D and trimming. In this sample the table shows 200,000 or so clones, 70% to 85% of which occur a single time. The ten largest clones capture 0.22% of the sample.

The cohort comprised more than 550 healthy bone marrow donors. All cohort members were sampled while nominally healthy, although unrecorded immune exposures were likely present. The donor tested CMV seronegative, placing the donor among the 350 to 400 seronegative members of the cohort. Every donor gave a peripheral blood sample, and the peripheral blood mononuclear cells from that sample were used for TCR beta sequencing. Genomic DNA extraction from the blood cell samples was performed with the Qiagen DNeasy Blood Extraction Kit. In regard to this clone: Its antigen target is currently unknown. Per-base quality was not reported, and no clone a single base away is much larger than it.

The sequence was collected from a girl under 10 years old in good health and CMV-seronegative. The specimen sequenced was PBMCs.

The DNA is as follows: TGTGCCAGCAGCCGAATGACTTATGTCCCGGGACAGGGGGCCTACGAGCAGTACTTC. This translates into CASSRMTYVPGQGAYEQYF. This chain is built from TRBV5-4 and TRBJ2-7; 11 junctional bases match TRBD1. The germline V and J ends show losses of 4 bases and 2 bases respectively, and no gene match explains 17 bases of the junction. As encoded in the germline V gene (reference sequence), CDR1 is SGHNT while CDR2 is YYREEE. Spanning cysteine to phenylalanine, the CDR3 consists of 19 amino acids. The only DNA kept is the CDR3, 57 bases in frame from the first base. With all but the CDR3 taken from the reference TRBV5-4 and TRBJ2-7 genes, the full variable domain is: ETGVTQSPTHLIKTRGQQVTLRCSSQSGHNTVSWYQQALGQGPQFIFQYYREEENGRGNFPPRFSGLQFPNYSSELNVNALELDDSALYLCASSRMTYVPGQGAYEQYFGPGTRLTVT.